The 21 T cell receptor beta chains below come from one sample, sequenced in a study of T cells after yellow fever vaccination. TCRdb fed the 5' RACE reads into MiXCR, producing one record per CDR3 protein. This table has a few hundred thousand distinct CDR3 sequences, 15% to 20% appearing once. Sequences were derived from PBMCs, sampled 15 days after the yellow fever booster vaccination. The receptors derive from a man under 40 who received the YFV17D yellow fever vaccine.

This clonotype was counted between two and nine times. This sequence joins TRBV29-1 and TRBJ2-2; weak D call: TRBD1 (5 bases). This CDR3 spans 16 amino acids. The V and J ends lost 0 bases and 7 bases respectively, with 18 bases between them. Germline V CDR1 and CDR2: SQVTM, ANQGSEA. CDR3 amino acids: CSVEEGMGRGGGELFF. CDR3 bases: TGCAGCGTTGAAGAGGGGATGGGGCGCGGTGGCGGGGAGCTGTTTTTT.

The V gene is TRBV18, the J gene TRBJ2-7; D is undetermined. The CDR3 covers 11 residues. V shed 5 bases and J shed 7 bases, with 9 bases lying between them. Germline-derived CDR1 and CDR2 are KGHSH and LQKENI. CDR3 region: CASSTFGEQYF. CDR3 sequence (DNA): TGTGCCAGCTCAACATTTGGGGAGCAGTACTTC.

Many counts were recorded for this clonotype. The chain carries TRBV6-5 and TRBJ2-7; D possibly corresponds to TRBD1 (5 bases). Germline V gene data show CDR1 as MNHEY and CDR2 as SVGAGI. Between the trimmed V and J ends, which lost 7 bases and 1 base, there was a span of 8 bases. The CDR3 runs 12 residues. In nucleotides, the CDR3 is TGTGCCAGCATGGGGCAGTCCTACGAGCAGTACTTC. Amino acid sequence: CASMGQSYEQYF.

The V call is TRBV29-1, the J call TRBJ2-5, with unresolved D. V gave up 7 bases and J gave up 2 bases, with 11 bases separating them. This CDR3 is 12 amino acids long. Germline CDR1 SQVTM, CDR2 ANQGSEA. The CDR3 DNA follows: TGCAGCGCCCTGACCGGGCAAGAGACCCAGTACTTC. Residues: CSALTGQETQYF.

The chain employs TRBV27 and TRBJ1-2, with D unclear. Per germline, CDR1 MNHEY and CDR2 SMNVEV (reference sequence). This CDR3 spans 15 amino acids. V was pared by 4 bases and J by 0 bases, with 12 bases between. The CDR3 protein is CASSSNMLANYGYTF. Written as DNA, the CDR3 is TGTGCCAGCAGTTCCAATATGCTAGCTAACTATGGCTACACCTTC.

The chain employs TRBV20-1 and TRBJ2-1; maybe TRBD2 (5 bases). The V end was cut by 1 base, the J end by 0 bases, with 16 bases between. Germline lookup yields CDR1 DFQATT and CDR2 SNEGSKA (reference sequence). The CDR3 consists of 17 residues. CDR3 sequence (DNA): TGCAGTGCTAGAGCCGAAGGGTGGGAGAGCTCCTACAATGAGCAGTTCTTC. Amino acid sequence: CSARAEGWESSYNEQFF.

The chain has TRBV9 and TRBJ2-5, with a possible D match to TRBD2 (5 bases). The CDR3 is 12 amino acids. Germline values: CDR1 SGDLS, CDR2 YYNGEE. V lost 4 bases and J 9 bases, leaving 13 bases between the germline ends. CDR3 coding DNA: TGTGCCAGCAGCTCCCCTCTCGGGGCCCAGTACTTC. Its translation is CASSSPLGAQYF.

The chain has TRBV20-1 and TRBJ2-3, with TRBD2 matching over 10 bases. Germline values: CDR1 DFQATT, CDR2 SNEGSKA (reference sequence). This CDR3 spans 15 amino acids. V shed 3 bases, J shed 10 bases, and the junction held 13 bases outside the gene matches. CDR3 amino acids: CSARGASGREDAQYF. In nucleotides, the CDR3 is TGCAGTGCTAGGGGTGCTAGCGGGAGAGAGGATGCGCAGTATTTT.

This clonotype occurred a few times. This rearrangement joins TRBV20-1 to TRBJ1-4; no firm D call. Germline V lookup: CDR1 DFQATT, CDR2 SNEGSKA (reference sequence). The CDR3 sequence is 15 residues long. V gave up 3 bases and J gave up 1 base, with 12 bases separating them. CDR3: CSASALGGTNEKLFF. The CDR3 coding sequence is TGCAGTGCTAGTGCTTTGGGAGGAACTAATGAAAAACTGTTTTTT.

This chain uses TRBV15 with TRBJ2-3, with 7 bases matching TRBD2. The V gene's germline CDR1 is LNHNV and CDR2 YYDKDF (reference sequence). Trimming cost V 3 bases and J 4 bases; bases outside gene matches: 10. This CDR3 has 16 amino acids. The CDR3 region has the DNA TGTGCCACCAGCAGGGCATCGGCGGGAGTCTCAGATACGCAGTATTTT. Encoded protein: CATSRASAGVSDTQYF.

V and J are TRBV6-1 and TRBJ2-7; D uncertain. V lost 8 bases and J lost 0, with 17 bases in between. CDR3 size: 15 residues. Germline V lookup: CDR1 MNHNS, CDR2 SASEGT. The CDR3 spells CASQNLAASSYEQYF. The DNA for the CDR3 is TGTGCCAGCCAAAACCTCGCGGCCAGCTCCTACGAGCAGTACTTC.

This clonotype was observed a few times. The chain uses TRBV4-2 and TRBJ2-4; weak D call: TRBD2 (6 bases). Trimming took 6 bases from V and 8 from J, leaving 14 bases between them. Germline CDR1 reads LGHNA; CDR2 reads YNFKEQ. The CDR3 contains 13 residues. The CDR3 nucleotides are TGTGCCAGCAGACACGGGAGAGGCGACATTCAGTACTTC. Its translation: CASRHGRGDIQYF.

The chain joins TRBV7-9 to TRBJ2-5; D perhaps matches TRBD1 (7 bases). In germline, CDR1 is SEHNR, CDR2 FQNEAQ (reference sequence). Trimming left V 8 bases short and J 1 base short, with 20 bases between. This CDR3 is 16 amino acids long. The CDR3 is CASGAGQPTIQETQYF. In DNA form, the CDR3 reads TGTGCCAGCGGTGCGGGACAGCCAACAATCCAAGAGACCCAGTACTTC. Looking up the rest from reference TRBV7-9 and TRBJ2-5 gives the full variable domain: DTGVSQNPRHKITKRGQNVTFRCDPISEHNRLYWYRQTLGQGPEFLTYFQNEAQLEKSRLLSDRFSAERPKGSFSTLEIQRTEQGDSAMYLCASGAGQPTIQETQYFGPGTRLLVL.

In this sample, this clonotype turned up a few times. V is TRBV30 and J is TRBJ2-2, with D unclear. V shed 4 bases and J shed 3 bases, with 9 bases lying between them. This CDR3 is built from 13 residues. Germline CDR1 is GTSNPN and CDR2 is SVGIG (reference sequence). CDR3 nucleotides: TGTGCCTGGACCTCATCCTACACCGGGGAGCTGTTTTTT. Residues: CAWTSSYTGELFF.

V and J are TRBV28 and TRBJ2-5; tentative D call: TRBD1 (6 bases). CDR1 and CDR2 from the germline V gene are MDHEN and SYDVKM. Trimming took 7 bases from V and 1 from J, leaving 16 bases between them. The CDR3 is 15 amino acids. CDR3 DNA sequence: TGTGCCAGCATCCCAGAGGGGGAGATCCAAGAGACCCAGTACTTC. This encodes CASIPEGEIQETQYF.

The gene calls are TRBV5-1 and TRBJ2-5; possibly TRBD1 for D (5 bases). The CDR3 length is 14 residues. V was trimmed by 4 bases and J by 5 bases, leaving 15 bases between them. The germline gives CDR1 SGHRS, CDR2 YFSETQ. The CDR3 DNA sequence: TGCGCCAGCAGCCGCAGGACACCAAAGGAGACCCAGTACTTC. Amino acids: CASSRRTPKETQYF. Supplemented by reference TRBV5-1 and TRBJ2-5, the full variable domain reads KAGVTQTPRYLIKTRGQQVTLSCSPISGHRSVSWYQQTPGQGLQFLFEYFSETQRNKGNFPGRFSGRQFSNSRSEMNVSTLELGDSALYLCASSRRTPKETQYFGPGTRLLVL.

The chain employs TRBV7-2 and TRBJ2-1; D might be TRBD2 (6 bases). V gave up 1 base and J gave up 8 bases, with 15 bases separating them. Germline V lookup: CDR1 SGHTA, CDR2 FQGNSA. The CDR3 covers 15 residues. The DNA of the CDR3 is TGTGCCAGCAGCTTAGTGGCCCGACTAGGTCATGAGCAGTTCTTC. It translates to CASSLVARLGHEQFF.

The gene calls are TRBV6-2 or TRBV6-3 and TRBJ2-3; D may match TRBD1 or TRBD2 (5 bases each). The CDR3 runs 14 residues. The germline CDR1 and CDR2 sequences are MNHEY and SVGEGT. With 4 bases removed from V and 8 bases from J, the gap between germline ends came to 16 bases. CDR3 DNA: TGTGCCAGCAGTTCCTCTCGGGGCCGGTTTACGCAGTATTTT. Residues: CASSSSRGRFTQYF.

This clonotype has only a few counts. The gene calls are TRBV4-3 and TRBJ2-7; tentative D call: TRBD1 (5 bases). The CDR3 length is 15 residues. V was pared by 4 bases and J by 7 bases, with 20 bases between. CDR1 and CDR2 from the germline V gene are LGHNA and YSLEER. In DNA form, the CDR3 reads TGCGCCAGCAGCCCCCAGGTGACAGAACTCGATGAGCAGTACTTC. Its translation is CASSPQVTELDEQYF.

This clonotype was detected only a few times. The V and J genes are TRBV7-6 and TRBJ2-5, with D uncertain. In germline, CDR1 is SGHVS, CDR2 FNYEAQ. Deletions cut 1 base from V and 2 bases from J, with 11 bases between. The CDR3 spans 15 residues. CDR3 region: CASSLVFSPQETQYF. The DNA for the CDR3 is TGTGCCAGCAGCTTAGTCTTCAGCCCGCAAGAGACCCAGTACTTC.

V gene TRBV3-1 combines with J gene TRBJ1-6, with 8 nucleotides matching TRBD1. This CDR3 has 17 residues. Germline trimming cut 5 bases from V and 7 bases from J; bases unmatched to any gene: 13. Germline V gene lookup returns CDR1 LGHDT and CDR2 YNNKEL (reference sequence). The CDR3 sequence is CASSSTDRGFKNSPLHF. CDR3 DNA sequence: TGTGCCAGCAGCTCGACTGACAGGGGTTTTAAGAATTCACCCCTCCACTTT.